Listed here is a single TCR beta chain. The data stem from a study of blood T cell repertoires in COVID-19. Study overall: Sites across the United States, Italy and Spain contributed samples from acute and convalescent COVID-19. PBMCs, B-cell-depleted T cells, or T cells were the source of the cDNA or gDNA that made up the material.

Measured with immunoSEQ multiplex PCR; TCRdb has only the in-frame clones, and not every one. The sample lists 190,000 or so clones, approximately 88% seen once, with about 7% in the top ten. The V segment lost 3 bases and the J segment 7 bases; nucleotides outside the gene matches: 4. This CDR3 spans 15 amino acids. CDR1 is SGHTA and CDR2 is FQGNSA in the germline V gene. The sequenced sample consisted of peripheral blood. This chain connects TRBV7-2 to TRBJ2-3, with 13 bases lining up with TRBD2. The TCR originated in a man aged 40-50 years with acute or convalescent COVID-19. CDR3 sequence (DNA): TGTGCCAGCAGCTTCTGGACTAGCGGGGGCAATACGCAGTATTTT. It encodes CASSFWTSGGNTQYF.